This section outlines one T cell receptor beta chain sequence together with its context. The sample originates from a study of blood T cell repertoires in COVID-19. The overall study: Specimens from acute and convalescent COVID-19 originated in the United States, Italy and Spain. From T cells, B-cell-depleted T cells, or PBMCs came the material, which was cDNA or gDNA.

V was cut by 2 bases and J by 3 bases, with 8 bases left in between. The CDR3 runs 14 residues. Germline V gene sequence: CDR1 LNHDA, CDR2 SQIVND (reference sequence). Authors' processing steps: Reference gene primer amplification gave nucleated cell count estimates. Assay: immunoSEQ multiplex PCR; the TCRdb copy retains only in-frame clones and omits some. That table furnishes V, J and clone size, whereas the DNA furnished D and trimming. In the table there are some 80,000 clones, roughly 87% of which are singletons. Sequencing was done on a sample of peripheral blood. V is TRBV19 and J is TRBJ1-3; D gene uncertain. The TCR was taken from a woman at least 80 years old with active or convalescent COVID-19. CDR3 sequence reads: CASSIRNGGNTIYF. The CDR3 DNA follows: TGTGCCAGTAGTATAAGAAACGGTGGAAACACCATATATTTT.